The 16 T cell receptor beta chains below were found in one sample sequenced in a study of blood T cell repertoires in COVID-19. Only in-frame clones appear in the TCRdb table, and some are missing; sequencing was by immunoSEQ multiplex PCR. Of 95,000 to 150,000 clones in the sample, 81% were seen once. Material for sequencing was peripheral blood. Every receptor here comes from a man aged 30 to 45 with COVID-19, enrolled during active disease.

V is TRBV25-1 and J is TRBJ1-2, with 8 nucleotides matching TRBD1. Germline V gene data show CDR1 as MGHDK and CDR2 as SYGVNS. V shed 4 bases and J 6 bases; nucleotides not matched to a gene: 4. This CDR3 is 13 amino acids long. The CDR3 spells CASSATGVDGYTF. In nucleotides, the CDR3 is TGTGCCAGCAGTGCGACAGGGGTTGATGGCTACACCTTC.

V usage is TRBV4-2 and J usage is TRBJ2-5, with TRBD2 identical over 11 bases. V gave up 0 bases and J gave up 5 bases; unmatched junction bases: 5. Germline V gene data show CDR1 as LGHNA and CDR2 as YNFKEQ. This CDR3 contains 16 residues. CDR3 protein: CASSQEGTSGTETQYF. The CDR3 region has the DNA TGTGCCAGCAGCCAAGAGGGGACTAGCGGTACGGAGACCCAGTACTTC.

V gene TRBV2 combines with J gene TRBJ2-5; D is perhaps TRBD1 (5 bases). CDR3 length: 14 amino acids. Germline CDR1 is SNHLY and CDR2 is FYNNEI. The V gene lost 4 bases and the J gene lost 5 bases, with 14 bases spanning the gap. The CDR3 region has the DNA TGTGCCAGCAGTGGGGCCAGGGTAGGCGAGACCCAGTACTTC. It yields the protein CASSGARVGETQYF.

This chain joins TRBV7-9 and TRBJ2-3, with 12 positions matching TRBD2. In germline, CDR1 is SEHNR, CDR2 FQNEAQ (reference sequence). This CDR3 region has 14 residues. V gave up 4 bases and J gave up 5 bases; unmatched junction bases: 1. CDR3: CASSSTSGGDTQYF. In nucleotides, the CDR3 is TGTGCCAGCAGCTCGACTAGCGGGGGAGATACGCAGTATTTT.

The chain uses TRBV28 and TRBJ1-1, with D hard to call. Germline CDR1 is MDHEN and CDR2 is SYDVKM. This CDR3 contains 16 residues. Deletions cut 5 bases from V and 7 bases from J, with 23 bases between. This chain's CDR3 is CASSQTFAGRELEAFF. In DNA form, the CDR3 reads TGTGCCAGCAGTCAAACGTTCGCGGGGAGGGAACTTGAAGCTTTCTTT.

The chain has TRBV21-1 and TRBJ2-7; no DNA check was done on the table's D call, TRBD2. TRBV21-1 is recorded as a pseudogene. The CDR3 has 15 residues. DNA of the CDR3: TGTGCCAGCAGCCCCTGGGGGGATGACTCCTACGAGCAGTACTTC. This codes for CASSPWGDDSYEQYF.

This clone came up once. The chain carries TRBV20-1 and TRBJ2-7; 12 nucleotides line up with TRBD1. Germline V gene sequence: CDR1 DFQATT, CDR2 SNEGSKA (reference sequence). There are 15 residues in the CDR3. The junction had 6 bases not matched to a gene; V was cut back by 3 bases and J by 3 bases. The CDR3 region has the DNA TGCAGTGCTAGTGGGACAGGGGGCCCCCACTACGAGCAGTACTTC. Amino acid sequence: CSASGTGGPHYEQYF.

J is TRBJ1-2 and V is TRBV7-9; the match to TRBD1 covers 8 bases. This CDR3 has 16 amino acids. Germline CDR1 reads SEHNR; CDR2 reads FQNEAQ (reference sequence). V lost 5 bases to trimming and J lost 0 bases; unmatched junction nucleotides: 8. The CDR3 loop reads CASSTLQGEANYGYTF. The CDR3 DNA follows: TGTGCCAGCAGCACCTTACAGGGGGAAGCTAACTATGGCTACACCTTC.

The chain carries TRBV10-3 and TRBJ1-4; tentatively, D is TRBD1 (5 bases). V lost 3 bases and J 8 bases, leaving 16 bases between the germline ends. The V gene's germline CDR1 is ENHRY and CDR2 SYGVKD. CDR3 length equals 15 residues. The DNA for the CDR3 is TGTGCCATCAGTGACCCCTCCGGGGGAGGAGAAAAACTGTTTTTT. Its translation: CAISDPSGGGEKLFF.

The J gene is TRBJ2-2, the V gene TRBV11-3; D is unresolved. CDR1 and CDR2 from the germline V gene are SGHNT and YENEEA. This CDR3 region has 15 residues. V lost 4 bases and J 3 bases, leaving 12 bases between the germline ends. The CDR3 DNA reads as TGTGCCAGCAGCTACTATCCGGCGGACACCGGGGAGCTGTTTTTT. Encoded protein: CASSYYPADTGELFF.

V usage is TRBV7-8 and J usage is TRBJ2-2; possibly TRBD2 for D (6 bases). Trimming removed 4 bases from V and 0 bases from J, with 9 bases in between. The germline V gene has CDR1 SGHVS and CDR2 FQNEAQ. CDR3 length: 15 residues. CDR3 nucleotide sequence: TGTGCCAGCAGCTCCCGCGGGGCGAACACCGGGGAGCTGTTTTTT. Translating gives CASSSRGANTGELFF.

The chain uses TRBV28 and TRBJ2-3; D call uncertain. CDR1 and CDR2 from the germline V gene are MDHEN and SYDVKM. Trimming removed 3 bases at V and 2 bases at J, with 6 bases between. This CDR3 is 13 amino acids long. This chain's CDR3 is CASSFRYTDTQYF. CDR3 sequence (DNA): TGTGCCAGCAGTTTCCGGTACACAGATACGCAGTATTTT.

The CDR3 DNA follows: TGTGCCAGCAGCTTATCCCTAGGAAAACACACAGATACGCAGTATTTT. It yields the protein CASSLSLGKHTDTQYF. The V and J genes are TRBV13 and TRBJ2-3; no reliable D call. Germline loops: CDR1 PRHDT, CDR2 FYEKMQ (reference sequence). V shed 2 bases and J shed 2 bases, with 14 bases lying between them. This CDR3 region has 16 residues.

The CDR3 sequence: CAWSVEMNTEAFF. DNA for the CDR3: TGTGCCTGGAGTGTAGAGATGAACACTGAAGCTTTCTTT. The chain uses TRBV30 and TRBJ1-1; D call uncertain. The CDR3 spans 13 residues. CDR1 and CDR2 from the germline V gene are GTSNPN and SVGIG (reference sequence). Trimming stripped 0 bases from V and 0 bases from J, with 5 bases between.

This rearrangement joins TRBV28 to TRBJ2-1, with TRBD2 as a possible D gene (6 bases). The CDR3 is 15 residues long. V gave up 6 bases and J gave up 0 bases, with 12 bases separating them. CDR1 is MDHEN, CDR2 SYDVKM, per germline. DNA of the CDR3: TGTGCCAGCAGGGGGGGACCGAGCTCCTACAATGAGCAGTTCTTC. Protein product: CASRGGPSSYNEQFF.

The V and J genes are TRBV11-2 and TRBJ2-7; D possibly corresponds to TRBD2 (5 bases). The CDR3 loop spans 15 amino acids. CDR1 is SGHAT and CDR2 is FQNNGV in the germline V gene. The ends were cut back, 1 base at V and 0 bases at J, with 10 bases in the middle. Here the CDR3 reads CASSLGGESSYEQYF. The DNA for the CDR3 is TGTGCCAGCAGCTTAGGTGGGGAGAGCTCCTACGAGCAGTACTTC.